The present TCR beta chain was sequenced within a study of Tregs in tolerant kidney transplant recipients. Findings of the study overall: Few patients were studied, so findings need validation in larger groups.

CDR3 length equals 14 residues. The germline gives CDR1 LNHNV, CDR2 YYDKDF (reference sequence). The protocol was immunoSEQ multiplex PCR, while the TCRdb copy is restricted to in-frame clones and leaves out a portion. The table records some 66,000 clones, 80% to 95% of them present only once. As regards this clone: Its antigen is unidentified. At one boundary the junction diverges from the germline segment, which might be a read error. This same CDR3 is encoded by further DNA sequences in the sample.

The source is a human donor who received a combined kidney and bone marrow transplant. The chain carries TRBV15 and TRBJ1-6, with no clear D. The sequenced sample was CD8+ T cells from blood, obtained before the transplant. CDR3 in DNA: TGTGCCACCAGCTTCCGGGAACAAAATTCCCCCCTCCACTTT. It translates to CATSFREQNSPLHF.